The 12 T cell receptor beta chains reported below all come from one sample, sequenced in a study of blood T cell repertoires in COVID-19. Produced via immunoSEQ multiplex PCR; TCRdb's table is partial and in-frame only. The profile covers some 170,000 clones, with roughly 73% appearing a single time and approximately 3% taken by the ten largest. The specimen sequenced was peripheral blood. These receptors all stem from a man aged 65-85 years with acute or convalescent COVID-19.

The J gene is TRBJ2-7, the V gene TRBV7-9; D is possibly TRBD2 (5 bases). From germline, CDR1 is SEHNR and CDR2 FQNEAQ (reference sequence). V lost 4 bases and J 5 bases, leaving 18 bases between the germline ends. This CDR3 region has 15 residues. The CDR3 sequence: CASSSPGAGPNEQYF. The DNA for the CDR3 is TGTGCCAGCAGCTCCCCGGGCGCGGGTCCCAACGAGCAGTACTTC.

This clone was counted only a few times. The gene calls are TRBV7-2 and TRBJ2-3; possibly TRBD1 for D (6 bases). V was cut by 4 bases and J by 1 base, with 12 bases left in between. Per the germline V gene, CDR1 is SGHTA and CDR2 is FQGNSA. CDR3 length: 15 residues. CDR3 DNA sequence: TGTGCCAGCAGCTACCAAGGGGGAGGCACAGATACGCAGTATTTT. Encoded protein: CASSYQGGGTDTQYF.

The V gene is TRBV6-2 or TRBV6-3, the J gene TRBJ2-1; D not resolved. Trimming shortened V by 2 bases and J by 2 bases, and 10 bases separated the two germline ends. CDR1 and CDR2 from the germline V gene are MNHEY and SVGEGT. The CDR3 totals 15 residues. The DNA for the CDR3 is TGTGCCAGCAGTTACCGGCGGATGGCCTACAATGAGCAGTTCTTC. This gives the protein CASSYRRMAYNEQFF.

This clone was counted only a few times. The chain links TRBV27 to TRBJ2-7; D is uncertain. CDR1 and CDR2 from the germline V gene are MNHEY and SMNVEV (reference sequence). CDR3 length: 17 amino acids. V lost 1 base to trimming and J lost 3 bases, with 19 bases between them. In nucleotides, the CDR3 is TGTGCCAGCAGTTTATTCACGATCGGAGAGAGGAGCTACGAGCAGTACTTC. It codes for CASSLFTIGERSYEQYF.

The rearrangement joins TRBV20-1 to TRBJ2-3, with 8 bases aligning to TRBD2. V gave up 3 bases and J gave up 0 bases; unmatched junction bases: 2. This CDR3 spans 14 amino acids. CDR1 is DFQATT, CDR2 SNEGSKA, per germline (reference sequence). The CDR3 DNA is TGCAGTGCTAGTACTAGCGGTAGCACAGATACGCAGTATTTT. Translation gives CSASTSGSTDTQYF.

This chain connects TRBV28 to TRBJ2-1; tentative D call: TRBD2 (5 bases). Germline V CDR1 and CDR2: MDHEN, SYDVKM. Trimming took off 2 bases at V and 8 bases at J, with 7 bases between the two ends. The CDR3 length is 12 residues. In DNA form, the CDR3 reads TGTGCCAGCAGTTTAGAGGGTCATGAGCAGTTCTTC. It codes for CASSLEGHEQFF.

This chain links TRBV7-2 with TRBJ2-5, with 15 nucleotides matching TRBD2. The V and J ends lost 5 bases and 4 bases, in that order; junction bases with no gene match: 8. The germline V gene encodes CDR1 SGHTA and CDR2 FQGNSA. The CDR3 covers 17 residues. Written as DNA, the CDR3 is TGTGCCAGCAGCCCGGGGACTAGCGGGAGGTTCGGAGAGACCCAGTACTTC. Translating gives CASSPGTSGRFGETQYF.

This chain uses TRBV4-2 with TRBJ2-2, with 9 nucleotides matching TRBD2. CDR3 length equals 19 residues. V shed 0 bases and J 5 bases; nucleotides not matched to a gene: 13. Germline values: CDR1 LGHNA, CDR2 YNFKEQ. This CDR3 is CASSQDELGRGGWTGELFF. The DNA for the CDR3 is TGTGCCAGCAGCCAAGACGAGCTTGGGCGGGGGGGCTGGACCGGGGAGCTGTTTTTT.

The DNA of the CDR3 is TGCGCCAGCAGCTTGGCCGTCCGGGATCAGCAGTACTTC. Translating gives CASSLAVRDQQYF. The chain has TRBV5-1 and TRBJ2-7, with D tentatively TRBD2 (5 bases). The ends were cut back, 0 bases at V and 8 bases at J, with 12 bases in the middle. The CDR3 runs to 13 residues. The germline V gene has CDR1 SGHRS and CDR2 YFSETQ.

This clone was counted between two and nine times. V is TRBV19 and J is TRBJ2-7; 9 positions agree with TRBD1. The CDR3 has 15 residues. Germline values: CDR1 LNHDA, CDR2 SQIVND (reference sequence). V gave up 7 bases and J gave up 8 bases; unmatched junction bases: 15. DNA of the CDR3: TGTGCCAGTAAGCCCTCCGGGACAGGGTGGATGAAGCAGTACTTC. Amino acid sequence: CASKPSGTGWMKQYF.

The gene calls are TRBV10-1 and TRBJ1-2; D gene uncertain. Trimming took off 5 bases at V and 4 bases at J, with 11 bases between the two ends. This CDR3 is built from 13 residues. Germline V lookup: CDR1 WNHNN, CDR2 SYGVQD (reference sequence). The CDR3, as DNA: TGCGCCAGCAGTTCCCCGGGAACCTATGGCTACACCTTC. It specifies CASSSPGTYGYTF.

The chain links TRBV6-6 to TRBJ1-1, with D perhaps matching TRBD1 (5 bases). The CDR3 is 13 residues long. V shed 1 base and J shed 7 bases, with 10 bases lying between them. Germline V gives CDR1 MNHNY, CDR2 SVGAGI (reference sequence). The chain's CDR3 is CASSYLGGFEAFF. As DNA, the CDR3 is TGTGCCAGCAGTTACTTGGGGGGTTTTGAAGCTTTCTTT.